A selection of T cell receptor beta chains follows, all from one sample in a study of blood T cell repertoires in COVID-19. The table came from immunoSEQ multiplex PCR; TCRdb's copy has only in-frame clones and leaves some out. The sample has roughly 25,000 clones; 86% are singletons. The sample taken for sequencing was peripheral blood. These receptors were obtained from a human donor with active COVID-19. The donor label of this sample is uncertain. Both conserved end residues are part of each CDR3. The D gene is left open where the match is weak. Size values are once, few and many counts, or a class for expanded clones, and some rows have none.

abundance,j_gene,d_gene,v_gene,CDR3nt,CDR3aa
.,TRBJ2-3,.,TRBV7-3,TGTGCCAGCAGCTTTATTTCTAGGAGCGGCCCCACAGATACGCAGTATTTT,CASSFISRSGPTDTQYF
.,TRBJ2-3,.,TRBV3-1/TRBV3-2,TGTGCCAGCAGCCAAGGTACTAGCAGCTTTGGTACGCAGTATTTT,CASSQGTSSFGTQYF
.,TRBJ1-2,.,TRBV5-4,TGTGCCAGCAGCTTGGGTGGCGGCAACTATGGCTACACCTTC,CASSLGGGNYGYTF
.,TRBJ2-3,TRBD2,TRBV6-5,TGTGCCAGCAGTTTAAACCCGGGACTAGTTTCAGATACGCAGTATTTT,CASSLNPGLVSDTQYF
.,TRBJ1-1,.,TRBV18,TGTGCCAGCTCCCCCTCACCAGGGAACACTGAAGCTTTCTTT,CASSPSPGNTEAFF
.,TRBJ1-2,.,TRBV28,TGTGCCAGCAGTTTATCTCAGGAGGGTTTCAAAGGCACCTTC,CASSLSQEGFKGTF
.,TRBJ1-1,TRBD1,TRBV19,TGTGCCAGTAGAGGACAGGGGTTGAACACTGAAGCTTTCTTT,CASRGQGLNTEAFF
.,TRBJ2-7,.,TRBV5-1,TGCGCCAGCAGCTTGACAGGGAGCTCCTACGAGCAGTACTTC,CASSLTGSSYEQYF
.,TRBJ1-1,.,TRBV6-5,TGTGCCAGCAGTTACTCAGGGGGCACTGAAGCTTTCTTT,CASSYSGGTEAFF
.,TRBJ2-3,TRBD1,TRBV9,TGTGCCAGCACCCCGACAGGGGGACTTACCACAGATACGCAGTATTTT,CASTPTGGLTTDTQYF
.,TRBJ2-7,.,TRBV4-2,TGTGCCAGCAGCCAAGCTCAGGGGTTCTACGAGCAGTACTTC,CASSQAQGFYEQYF
.,TRBJ2-3,TRBD2,TRBV19,TGTGCCAGTAGTGCTAGCGGGAACGCAGATACGCAGTATTTT,CASSASGNADTQYF
.,TRBJ2-2,TRBD2,TRBV7-3,TGTGCCAGCAGCTCACTAGCGACGAACACCGGGGAGCTGTTTTTT,CASSSLATNTGELFF
once,TRBJ2-7,TRBD2,TRBV7-8,TGTGCCAGCGGTAGCGGGGGGGCGTCGTACGAGCAGTACTTC,CASGSGGASYEQYF
.,TRBJ2-3,TRBD1,TRBV7-2,TGTGCCAGCAGCTTGCTGGGAGACAGGGTGAGAGCGGATCCGCAGTATTTT,CASSLLGDRVRADPQYF
.,TRBJ1-1,.,TRBV21-1,TGTGCCAGCGGGACAGGGACCACTGAAGCTTTCTTT,CASGTGTTEAFF
.,TRBJ1-1,TRBD1,TRBV11-3,TGTGCCAGCAGCTTACCCACTCGGACAGGGGACACTGAAGCTTTCTTT,CASSLPTRTGDTEAFF
.,TRBJ1-2,TRBD1,TRBV28,TGTGCCAGCGAAAGACAGGGGTATGGCTACACCTTC,CASERQGYGYTF
once,TRBJ1-2,TRBD1,TRBV5-8,TGTGCCAGCCTCGGGACAGGGACTTATCCTGACTATGGCTACACCTTC,CASLGTGTYPDYGYTF
once,TRBJ2-3,.,TRBV18,TGTGCCAGCTCACTAATAGAGACAGGCGAAACGCCGGTTTCTAGCACAGATACGCAGTATTTT,CASSLIETGETPVSSTDTQYF
.,TRBJ2-3,TRBD2,TRBV10-2,TGCGCCAGCAGTGCTCCTACTAGCGGAGATTCAGATACGCAGTATTTT,CASSAPTSGDSDTQYF
few,TRBJ2-6,.,TRBV2,TGTGCCAGCAGTGAATTGGGCCGCTCTGGGGCCAACGTCCTGACTTTC,CASSELGRSGANVLTF
.,TRBJ2-5,TRBD1,TRBV6-2/TRBV6-3,TGTGCCAGCAGTTACTGGGGTCGAGTTGGGACAGGGGGACAAGAGACCCAGTACTTC,CASSYWGRVGTGGQETQYF
.,TRBJ2-3,TRBD2,TRBV6-2/TRBV6-3,TGTGCCAGCAGTTTGGGGCTAGCGGGCACAGATACGCAGTATTTT,CASSLGLAGTDTQYF
.,TRBJ1-1,TRBD1,TRBV11-2,TGTGCCAGCAGCTTGGACAGGGTGGAGAACACTGAAGCTTTCTTT,CASSLDRVENTEAFF
.,TRBJ1-2,.,TRBV6-2/TRBV6-3,TGTGCCAGCAGTTACTCGATGTTCAGGGGTAGATTCAACTATGGCTACACCTTC,CASSYSMFRGRFNYGYTF
.,TRBJ1-5,TRBD1,TRBV11-2,TGTGCCAGCAGCTTAGGACAGGGCGAGGAACAGCCCCAGCATTTT,CASSLGQGEEQPQHF
.,TRBJ1-1,.,TRBV2,TGTGCCAGCAGTGGGGACTTCACTGAAGCTTTCTTT,CASSGDFTEAFF
.,TRBJ2-5,.,TRBV4-2,TGTGCCAGCGCCACGGCTCCAGCGGGCCAAGAGACCCAGTACTTC,CASATAPAGQETQYF
.,TRBJ1-6,.,TRBV6-2/TRBV6-3,TGTGCCAGCAGTGAGAATTCACCCCTCCACTTT,CASSENSPLHF